These 30 T cell receptor beta chains were sequenced from one sample in a study of shared clonotypes between healthy human individuals. The assay was immunoSEQ multiplex PCR, and TCRdb's table has in-frame clones only and misses some. The data hold about 2.4 million clones, with 93% observed a single time. Specimen: naive CD4+ T cells from PBMCs. Subset in this sample: CD45RA+ positively selected. Source of these receptors: a man aged 18 to 30 in good health. Some clones in this sample may be carry-over from other donors' samples.

The J gene is TRBJ1-2, the V gene TRBV4-3; possibly TRBD1 for D (5 bases). CDR3 length: 14 residues. In germline, CDR1 is LGHNA, CDR2 YSLEER. Trimming pared 1 base from V and 2 bases from J, leaving 8 bases between. The CDR3: CASSQANRNYGYTF. The CDR3 bases are TGCGCCAGCAGCCAAGCCAACAGGAACTATGGCTACACCTTC.

The chain employs TRBV2 and TRBJ2-7, with D hard to call. The V end was cut by 2 bases, the J end by 12 bases, with 11 bases between. This CDR3 has 11 residues. Per germline, CDR1 SNHLY and CDR2 FYNNEI. The CDR3 DNA sequence: TGTGCCAGCAGTGAATTACTTCCCCCGTACTTC. Amino acid sequence: CASSELLPPYF. The full variable domain, in which reference TRBV2 and TRBJ2-7 provide the parts outside the CDR3, is EPEVTQTPSHQVTQMGQEVILRCVPISNHLYFYWYRQILGQKVEFLVSFYNNEISEKSEIFDDQFSVERPDGSNFTLKIRSTKLEDSAMYFCASSELLPPYFGPGTRLTVT.

This rearrangement joins TRBV4-1 to TRBJ1-4; weak D call: TRBD1 (5 bases). The germline V gene encodes CDR1 MGHRA and CDR2 YSYEKL. The CDR3 totals 17 residues. V lost 4 bases and J lost 7, with 22 bases in between. Here the CDR3 reads CASSLGRVGGESEKLFF. The CDR3 DNA reads TGCGCCAGCAGCCTAGGCCGGGTGGGAGGGGAAAGTGAAAAACTGTTTTTT.

Only a few counts were recorded for this clone. The genes are TRBV5-1 and TRBJ1-1; D gene unclear. CDR1 and CDR2 (germline): SGHRS, YFSETQ. V was cut by 3 bases and J by 1 base, with 10 bases left in between. This CDR3 region has 14 residues. This chain's CDR3 is CASSSGRPNTEAFF. The CDR3 nucleotides are TGCGCCAGCAGCTCGGGCAGGCCGAACACTGAAGCTTTCTTT. The full variable domain, rest sourced from reference TRBV5-1 and TRBJ1-1, is KAGVTQTPRYLIKTRGQQVTLSCSPISGHRSVSWYQQTPGQGLQFLFEYFSETQRNKGNFPGRFSGRQFSNSRSEMNVSTLELGDSALYLCASSSGRPNTEAFFGQGTRLTVV.

The rearrangement uses TRBV5-6 and TRBJ2-2, with TRBD1 matching 9 bases. V dropped 5 bases and J dropped 6; count of bases not matched to a gene: 8. The CDR3 covers 15 residues. Germline V gene lookup returns CDR1 SGHDT and CDR2 YYEEEE. CDR3 nucleotides: TGTGCCAGCAGTGCCGGGACAGGGTACGCCGGGGAGCTGTTTTTT. Translation: CASSAGTGYAGELFF.

The rearrangement uses TRBV28 and TRBJ2-7, with unresolved D. Per germline, CDR1 MDHEN and CDR2 SYDVKM. The CDR3 consists of 11 residues. The V gene lost 6 bases and the J gene lost 3 bases, with 6 bases spanning the gap. CDR3 in DNA: TGTGCCAGCAGCAAATTCTACGAGCAGTACTTC. This gives the protein CASSKFYEQYF.

This clone was seen once. The gene calls are TRBV5-4 and TRBJ2-1, with D possibly TRBD2 on 5 matching bases. The ends were cut back, 2 bases at V and 0 bases at J, with 12 bases in the middle. The germline CDR1 and CDR2 sequences are SGHNT and YYREEE (reference sequence). This CDR3 contains 16 residues. CDR3 nucleotides: TGTGCCAGCAGCTTAGCTCAGCGGTCCTCCTACAATGAGCAGTTCTTC. It specifies CASSLAQRSSYNEQFF.

The J gene is TRBJ1-1, the V gene TRBV4-1; D is perhaps TRBD1 (5 bases). Germline CDR1 MGHRA, CDR2 YSYEKL. Trimming stripped 1 base from V and 1 base from J, with 10 bases between. The CDR3 spans 15 residues. The CDR3 here is CASSQVPGTNTEAFF. CDR3 sequence (DNA): TGCGCCAGCAGCCAAGTACCAGGGACGAACACTGAAGCTTTCTTT.

V is TRBV7-2 and J is TRBJ1-5; D remains unclear. Germline V lookup: CDR1 SGHTA, CDR2 FQGNSA. The CDR3 has 13 residues. V was cut by 5 bases and J by 6 bases, with 11 bases left in between. The CDR3 here is CASSQRAGQPQHF. The CDR3 bases are TGTGCCAGCAGCCAGCGCGCGGGTCAGCCCCAGCATTTT. Complete variable domain (other parts from reference TRBV7-2 and TRBJ1-5): GAGVSQSPSNKVTEKGKDVELRCDPISGHTALYWYRQSLGQGLEFLIYFQGNSAPDKSGLPSDRFSAERTGGSVSTLTIQRTQQEDSAVYLCASSQRAGQPQHFGDGTRLSIL.

This rearrangement joins TRBV5-1 to TRBJ1-4; D unresolved. Per germline, CDR1 SGHRS and CDR2 YFSETQ. The CDR3 is made up of 16 amino acids. V lost 0 bases and J lost 6, with 15 bases in between. CDR3 in amino acids: CASSLAKNSIYEKLFF. CDR3 DNA sequence: TGCGCCAGCAGCTTGGCCAAAAACAGCATATATGAAAAACTGTTTTTT.

Regarding this clone: In the same sample, other DNA sequences code for this CDR3. The chain combines TRBV9 with TRBJ2-1, with D uncertain. The V end was cut by 0 bases, the J end by 9 bases, with 4 bases between. The CDR3 totals 11 residues. Per germline, CDR1 SGDLS and CDR2 YYNGEE. CDR3 sequence reads: CASSVAGEQFF. As DNA, the CDR3 is TGTGCCAGCAGCGTAGCTGGTGAGCAGTTCTTC. Together with reference TRBV9 and TRBJ2-1, the CDR3 gives the full variable domain: DSGVTQTPKHLITATGQRVTLRCSPRSGDLSVYWYQQSLDQGLQFLIQYYNGEERAKGNILERFSAQQFPDLHSELNLSSLELGDSALYFCASSVAGEQFFGPGTRLTVL.

This sequence joins TRBV5-1 and TRBJ2-7; D not resolved. Germline CDR1 is SGHRS and CDR2 is YFSETQ. This CDR3 comprises 14 residues. V dropped 4 bases and J dropped 6 bases, with 17 bases sitting between them. CDR3 sequence reads: CASSPRTDSGEQYF. The DNA of the CDR3 is TGCGCCAGCAGCCCGCGGACGGATTCTGGCGAGCAGTACTTC.

The V and J genes are TRBV5-6 and TRBJ2-2; unclear D gene. The CDR3 extends over 16 amino acids. With 1 base removed from V and 3 bases from J, the gap between germline ends came to 13 bases. Germline CDR1 is SGHDT and CDR2 is YYEEEE. CDR3 sequence: CASSLHQTLYTGELFF. CDR3 nucleotide sequence: TGTGCCAGCAGCTTGCATCAAACACTCTACACCGGGGAGCTGTTTTTT.

This rearrangement joins TRBV7-2 to TRBJ2-1, with a tentative D call TRBD2 (5 bases). The V gene's germline CDR1 is SGHTA and CDR2 FQGNSA. The ends were cut back, 0 bases at V and 6 bases at J, with 24 bases in the middle. The CDR3 length is 19 residues. The CDR3 region has the DNA TGTGCCAGCAGCTTAGCGAGGGTTGGTATCCCCCCCGTTGGCAATGAGCAGTTCTTC. Protein sequence: CASSLARVGIPPVGNEQFF.

This clone occurred once. This rearrangement joins TRBV7-7 to TRBJ2-3; D unresolved. From germline, CDR1 is SSHAT and CDR2 FNYEAQ (reference sequence). V dropped 2 bases and J dropped 3 bases, with 6 bases sitting between them. The CDR3 has 13 amino acids. The CDR3 region has the DNA TGTGCCAGCAGCTTACAATTTACAGATACGCAGTATTTT. This codes for CASSLQFTDTQYF.

The chain has TRBV9 and TRBJ2-2; D is unclear. This CDR3 contains 14 residues. V was pared by 4 bases and J by 7 bases, with 14 bases between. The V gene's germline CDR1 is SGDLS and CDR2 YYNGEE. The DNA of the CDR3 is TGTGCCAGCAGCCCGAGTTCACGACGCGGGGAGCTGTTTTTT. Encoded protein: CASSPSSRRGELFF.

The chain uses TRBV4-2 and TRBJ2-1; no definite D call. This CDR3 comprises 12 residues. V was clipped by 1 base and J by 9 bases, with 7 bases between them. In germline, CDR1 is LGHNA, CDR2 YNFKEQ. CDR3 protein: CASSQGPFEQFF. CDR3 nucleotides: TGTGCCAGCAGCCAAGGCCCTTTTGAGCAGTTCTTC.

The rearrangement joins TRBV6-1 to TRBJ2-7; the match to TRBD1 covers 8 bases. In germline, CDR1 is MNHNS, CDR2 SASEGT. The CDR3 consists of 14 residues. Losses at the gene ends were 6 bases for V and 6 bases for J; bases not matched to a gene: 10. In DNA, the CDR3 is TGTGCCAGCAGACCCCGACAGGGGTGGGGCGAGCAGTACTTC. It is translated as CASRPRQGWGEQYF.

The genes are TRBV5-4 and TRBJ2-2, with D tentatively TRBD2 (5 bases). From germline, CDR1 is SGHNT and CDR2 YYREEE (reference sequence). The CDR3 sequence is 15 residues long. V lost 2 bases to trimming and J lost 1 base, with 9 bases between them. CDR3 nucleotide sequence: TGTGCCAGCAGCTTCGGACTCGAGAACACCGGGGAGCTGTTTTTT. It yields the protein CASSFGLENTGELFF.

This sequence joins TRBV19 and TRBJ1-1; 9 bases agree with TRBD1. The germline gives CDR1 LNHDA, CDR2 SQIVND (reference sequence). The CDR3 is 15 amino acids. V was pared by 7 bases and J by 6 bases, with 12 bases of the junction left unmatched. The CDR3 spells CASNTPGQGIPEAFF. CDR3 nucleotide sequence: TGTGCCAGTAATACCCCGGGACAGGGAATTCCTGAAGCTTTCTTT.

The gene calls are TRBV9 and TRBJ2-1; D not resolved. Germline V gives CDR1 SGDLS, CDR2 YYNGEE. CDR3 length: 15 amino acids. Trimming removed 1 base at V and 3 bases at J, with 11 bases between. CDR3 sequence: CASSVRSTNYNEQFF. The CDR3 region has the DNA TGTGCCAGCAGCGTACGGTCTACCAACTACAATGAGCAGTTCTTC.

On this clone: Other DNA sequences in the same sample also yield this CDR3. The chain combines TRBV10-3 with TRBJ2-2; no firm D call. Germline V lookup: CDR1 ENHRY, CDR2 SYGVKD. This CDR3 has 12 residues. V lost 0 bases to trimming and J lost 7 bases, with 3 bases between them. CDR3 coding DNA: TGTGCCATCAGTGAGTCGAGCGGGGAGCTGTTTTTT. Its translation is CAISESSGELFF.

The chain uses TRBV7-2 and TRBJ2-7, with 8 bases that match TRBD1. The CDR3 runs 15 residues. The V and J ends lost 5 bases and 0 bases, in that order; junction bases with no gene match: 6. Germline V gives CDR1 SGHTA, CDR2 FQGNSA. The CDR3 DNA is TGTGCCAGCAGCGCCCGGGACAGGAGCTCCTACGAGCAGTACTTC. It encodes CASSARDRSSYEQYF.

The chain employs TRBV15 and TRBJ1-4, with no clear D. The CDR3 runs 14 residues. Germline V CDR1 and CDR2: LNHNV, YYDKDF (reference sequence). V was trimmed by 5 bases and J by 4 bases, leaving 11 bases between them. The CDR3 DNA follows: TGTGCCACCAGCTCGTTACAGTTTAATGAAAAACTGTTTTTT. Translation: CATSSLQFNEKLFF. Combining the CDR3 with reference TRBV15 and TRBJ1-4 gives the whole variable domain DAMVIQNPRYQVTQFGKPVTLSCSQTLNHNVMYWYQQKSSQAPKLLFHYYDKDFNNEADTPDNFQSRRPNTSFCFLDIRSPGLGDTAMYLCATSSLQFNEKLFFGSGTQLSVL.

The chain has TRBV10-1 and TRBJ1-4; D uncertain. The CDR3 runs to 14 residues. Germline V gives CDR1 WNHNN, CDR2 SYGVQD (reference sequence). Trimming pared 7 bases from V and 8 bases from J, leaving 17 bases between. The CDR3: CASKGPGSEEKLFF. The CDR3 bases are TGCGCCAGCAAGGGCCCGGGGTCCGAAGAAAAACTGTTTTTT.

The table lists this clone with a few counts. Other nucleotide sequences from this sample produce the same CDR3. The chain links TRBV2 to TRBJ1-2; D uncertain. The CDR3 is 12 residues long. Germline V CDR1 and CDR2: SNHLY, FYNNEI. V was shortened by 1 base and J by 4 bases, with 4 bases between the two germline ends. This chain's CDR3 is CASSEGSYGYTF. The CDR3 coding sequence is TGTGCCAGCAGTGAAGGCTCCTATGGCTACACCTTC. Based on the CDR3 plus reference TRBV2 and TRBJ1-2, the full variable domain is EPEVTQTPSHQVTQMGQEVILRCVPISNHLYFYWYRQILGQKVEFLVSFYNNEISEKSEIFDDQFSVERPDGSNFTLKIRSTKLEDSAMYFCASSEGSYGYTFGSGTRLTVV.

J is TRBJ2-1 and V is TRBV7-3; D is possibly TRBD1 (8 bases). V was trimmed by 1 base and J by 8 bases, leaving 15 bases between them. The CDR3 is 15 amino acids. The germline V gene has CDR1 SGHTA and CDR2 FQGTGA. The CDR3 is CASSLSRTGGDEQFF. In DNA form, the CDR3 reads TGTGCCAGCAGCTTAAGCCGTACAGGGGGGGATGAGCAGTTCTTC.

The rearrangement joins TRBV7-6 to TRBJ1-1, with D perhaps matching TRBD1 (6 bases). From germline, CDR1 is SGHVS and CDR2 FNYEAQ. Trimming cost V 5 bases and J 1 base, with 17 bases left between them. The CDR3 loop spans 16 amino acids. The CDR3: CASSARQAEGNTEAFF. In DNA, the CDR3 is TGTGCCAGCAGCGCCCGACAGGCGGAGGGGAACACTGAAGCTTTCTTT.

The chain couples TRBV7-6 to TRBJ1-5; D unresolved. The germline V and J ends were trimmed by 0 bases and 0 bases, with 3 bases remaining between them. Germline V gene sequence: CDR1 SGHVS, CDR2 FNYEAQ. CDR3 length equals 14 residues. The CDR3 loop reads CASSLADSNQPQHF. CDR3 sequence (DNA): TGTGCCAGCAGCTTAGCCGATAGCAATCAGCCCCAGCATTTT.

V gene TRBV28 combines with J gene TRBJ2-3, with D uncertain. Germline lookup yields CDR1 MDHEN and CDR2 SYDVKM. The CDR3 runs 14 residues. Deletions cut 3 bases from V and 1 base from J, with 8 bases between. CDR3 bases: TGTGCCAGCAGTTTGGGCAGCCGCACAGATACGCAGTATTTT. It specifies CASSLGSRTDTQYF.